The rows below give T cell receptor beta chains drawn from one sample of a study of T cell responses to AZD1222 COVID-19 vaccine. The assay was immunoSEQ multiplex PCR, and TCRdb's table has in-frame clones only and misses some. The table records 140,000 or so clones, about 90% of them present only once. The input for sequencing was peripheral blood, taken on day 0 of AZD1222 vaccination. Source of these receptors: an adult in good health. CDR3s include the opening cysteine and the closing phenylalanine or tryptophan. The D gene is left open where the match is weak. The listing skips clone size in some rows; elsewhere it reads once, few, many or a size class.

TGTGCCAGTACTCTCGGTCCCGGAAACACCATATATTTT,CASTLGPGNTIYF,TRBJ1-3,TRBV19,.,.
TGTGCCAGTAGTTTCTTACAGGGGATCAATCAGCCCCAGCATTTT,CASSFLQGINQPQHF,TRBJ1-5,TRBV19,.,TRBD1
TGTGCCAGCAGCTTAATGGGGAGACACACTGAAGCTTTCTTT,CASSLMGRHTEAFF,TRBJ1-1,TRBV7-9,few,.
TGCAGCGTTGAAGTACAGGGGGCCGCTCCCTACGAGCAGTACTTC,CSVEVQGAAPYEQYF,TRBJ2-7,TRBV29-1,.,TRBD1
TGTGCCAGCAGCTTTGGGGTTGCGGGCCCGACTGAAAACACCATATATTTT,CASSFGVAGPTENTIYF,TRBJ1-3,TRBV7-2,.,.
TGTGCCAGCAGCTGGGACAGGGGCTATGGCTACACCTTC,CASSWDRGYGYTF,TRBJ1-2,TRBV5-4,.,TRBD1
TGTGCCAGCAGCCCCCCAGGGAGCGGGGAGCAGTACTTC,CASSPPGSGEQYF,TRBJ2-7,TRBV14,once,.
TGCGCCAGCAGCCAGATTCTGGGACGGCATGAGCAGTACTTC,CASSQILGRHEQYF,TRBJ2-7,TRBV4-3,.,.
TGTGCCAGCAGTACGGAGCAGGGGGAAATTGAAAAACTGTTTTTT,CASSTEQGEIEKLFF,TRBJ1-4,TRBV27,.,TRBD1
TGTGCCAGCAGTTTGGGGGGCGGCACTGAAGCTTTCTTT,CASSLGGGTEAFF,TRBJ1-1,TRBV27,.,.
TGTGCCAGCAGCCAAAGGTGGGCTAGCGGGGGAAAGGTGTACTTC,CASSQRWASGGKVYF,TRBJ2-7,TRBV14,.,TRBD2
TGCGCCAGCAGCTTGGCCGGACAGGGGGCCGGGGAGCTGTTTTTT,CASSLAGQGAGELFF,TRBJ2-2,TRBV5-1,.,TRBD1
TGTGCCAGCTCAACGCAGGGGGGGAACACTGAAGCTTTCTTT,CASSTQGGNTEAFF,TRBJ1-1,TRBV18,.,TRBD1
TGTGCCAGCAGTTTACCGGGACCCTTCAATGAGCAGTTCTTC,CASSLPGPFNEQFF,TRBJ2-1,TRBV6-5,.,.
TGTGCCAGCCTTCGGACAGGGATGGAAAAACTGTTTTTT,CASLRTGMEKLFF,TRBJ1-4,TRBV2,.,TRBD1
TGTGCCACCAGCAGAAGGGGTTCGGGCTACACCTTC,CATSRRGSGYTF,TRBJ1-2,TRBV15,.,.
TGTGCCAGCAGCTTAGCGGGACAGGGGTACGAGCAGTACTTC,CASSLAGQGYEQYF,TRBJ2-7,TRBV7-2,.,TRBD1
TGTGCCAGCAGCCGGGAAGGGGGCTATGGCTACACCTTC,CASSREGGYGYTF,TRBJ1-2,TRBV3-1/TRBV3-2,.,.
TGTGCCAGCAGCTTCTTAGGGGGCACTGAAGCTTTCTTT,CASSFLGGTEAFF,TRBJ1-1,TRBV7-2,.,.
TGTGCCAGCAGTCAGGGGGCGGGCTACGAGCAGTACTTC,CASSQGAGYEQYF,TRBJ2-7,TRBV7-8,.,TRBD1
TGCGCCAGCAGCCAAGATGGGGGTCGGAATCAGCCCCAGCATTTT,CASSQDGGRNQPQHF,TRBJ1-5,TRBV4-3,.,.
TGCGCCAGCAGCTTACAGGGGGCACGGATAGATACGCAGTATTTT,CASSLQGARIDTQYF,TRBJ2-3,TRBV5-1,.,TRBD1
TGTGCCAGCAGCCTAGGACAGGACTATGGCTACACCTTC,CASSLGQDYGYTF,TRBJ1-2,TRBV27,once,TRBD1
TGTGCCAGCAGTGAATATAAGGGGGGCACTGAAGCTTTCTTT,CASSEYKGGTEAFF,TRBJ1-1,TRBV25-1,.,.
TGCGCCAGCAGCGGGGGGCGTGGGACAGGGGCATACAATGAGCAGTTCTTC,CASSGGRGTGAYNEQFF,TRBJ2-1,TRBV5-1,.,TRBD1
TGTGCCATCAGTGAGGAGGGGATCGGTGTGCTGAACACTGAAGCTTTCTTT,CAISEEGIGVLNTEAFF,TRBJ1-1,TRBV10-3,.,.
TGTGCCAGCAGCCCCCCGGACAGGGAGGGAGAGCAGTTCTTC,CASSPPDREGEQFF,TRBJ2-1,TRBV7-9,.,.
TGTGCCAGCAGCATTAAGCCGGGACTAGCTCAAGAGACCCAGTACTTC,CASSIKPGLAQETQYF,TRBJ2-5,TRBV7-6,.,TRBD2
TGTGCCAGCAGTTACTCGAGGACAGCCTATGGCTACACCTTC,CASSYSRTAYGYTF,TRBJ1-2,TRBV6-2/TRBV6-3,once,.
TGTGCCAGCAGCTTAGGGACAGTGTACAATGAGCAGTTCTTC,CASSLGTVYNEQFF,TRBJ2-1,TRBV7-2,.,.
TGCGCCAGCCGGGCGGGGGTCGATCCCGGCTACAATGAGCAGTTCTTC,CASRAGVDPGYNEQFF,TRBJ2-1,TRBV10-1,.,TRBD2
TGCGCCAGCAGCTTGCAGGGGACCAACTATGGCTACACCTTC,CASSLQGTNYGYTF,TRBJ1-2,TRBV5-1,.,.
TGTGCCATCAGTGAGGGCTGGACAGGGAGAGGGACTGAAGCTTTCTTT,CAISEGWTGRGTEAFF,TRBJ1-1,TRBV10-3,.,TRBD1
TGTGCCAGCAGTTACGAGGGAATGAACACTGAAGCTTTCTTT,CASSYEGMNTEAFF,TRBJ1-1,TRBV6-5,.,.
TGTGCCAGCAGCTTGCGAAGCGGGGGGGAGACCCAGTACTTC,CASSLRSGGETQYF,TRBJ2-5,TRBV5-6,once,TRBD2
TGTGCCATCAGGGAGGATGAAAAACTGTTTTTT,CAIREDEKLFF,TRBJ1-4,TRBV10-3,.,.
TGTGCCAGCAGGGCCCGGGGGAACACTGAAGCTTTCTTT,CASRARGNTEAFF,TRBJ1-1,TRBV11-1,.,.
TGTGCCAGCAGCAACCGACAGGGCCAAGATACGCAGTATTTT,CASSNRQGQDTQYF,TRBJ2-3,TRBV11-2,.,TRBD1
TGTGCCAGCAGTTTATTAAATAGCAATCAGCCCCAGCATTTT,CASSLLNSNQPQHF,TRBJ1-5,TRBV27,.,.
TGTGCCAGCGAAGGACAGACGAGACCCGGGGAGCTGTTTTTT,CASEGQTRPGELFF,TRBJ2-2,TRBV7-3,.,.
TGTGCCAGCAGCACCCGGACAGGAGAGGAGACCCAGTACTTC,CASSTRTGEETQYF,TRBJ2-5,TRBV5-5,few,TRBD1
TGTGCCAGCAGCTTAGATATCCCCGACGGATTCTATAATTCACCCCTCCACTTT,CASSLDIPDGFYNSPLHF,TRBJ1-6,TRBV11-2,.,.
TGTGCCAGTAGTCGCCTGGGGGAATATCAGCCCCAGCATTTT,CASSRLGEYQPQHF,TRBJ1-5,TRBV19,.,.
TGTGCCAGCAGTTCGGGACAGGGGGTCGAAGCTTTCTTT,CASSSGQGVEAFF,TRBJ1-1,TRBV28,.,TRBD1
TGTGCCAGCTGGACTAGCGGGGGATCGAACGCGAGCACAGATACGCAGTATTTT,CASWTSGGSNASTDTQYF,TRBJ2-3,TRBV10-3,once,TRBD2
TGTGCCAGCTCACCACTATCAGGGGGCGCCTCTGAAGCTTTCTTT,CASSPLSGGASEAFF,TRBJ1-1,TRBV18,.,TRBD1
TGTGCCATACAAGGGGTTAGCAATCAGCCCCAGCATTTT,CAIQGVSNQPQHF,TRBJ1-5,TRBV6-5,.,.
TGTGCCAGCTCACCACACAGGCCAGACTCCTACGAGCAGTACTTC,CASSPHRPDSYEQYF,TRBJ2-7,TRBV18,once,.
TGCGCCAGCAGCCAAAGGACGGGAGCAAAGGCCCAGCATTTT,CASSQRTGAKAQHF,TRBJ1-5,TRBV4-1,.,.
TGTGCCAGCAGCTCCAACGTTTTAAGGACTAGTAACACAGATACGCAGTATTTT,CASSSNVLRTSNTDTQYF,TRBJ2-3,TRBV7-2,.,TRBD2
TGTGCCAGCTCTTTAGGACGGACCAGAGAGACCCAGTACTTC,CASSLGRTRETQYF,TRBJ2-5,TRBV18,.,.
TGTGCCAGCTTAGTTTTGGGGGGTCTTAAAGGGACTGAAGCTTTCTTT,CASLVLGGLKGTEAFF,TRBJ1-1,TRBV28,.,.
TGTGCCAGCTCACCACCGGGGTTCGATAGCACAGATACGCAGTATTTT,CASSPPGFDSTDTQYF,TRBJ2-3,TRBV18,.,.
TGTGCCAGCAGCCCCCAGGGCGGACCCTACGAGCAGTACTTC,CASSPQGGPYEQYF,TRBJ2-7,TRBV7-2,.,.
TGTGCCAGCAGTTACTCAAGCGGGGGGGCTTATGAGCAGTTCTTC,CASSYSSGGAYEQFF,TRBJ2-1,TRBV6-2/TRBV6-3,.,TRBD2